This entry lists 8 T cell receptor beta chains sequenced from one sample in a study of CD8 T cells in ankylosing spondylitis (dated by TCRdb to about 2017). The library relied on 5' RACE. The sequencing machine was an Illumina HiSeq 2500. TCRdb reran the public reads through fastp at Q25 and MiXCR, keeping productive beta chains. Under each unique CDR3 protein, matching rows form one entry showing the most common genes and DNA. Across this sample there are approximately 45,000 distinct CDR3 sequences, with more than 3% seen only once. The ten largest account for around 3.6% of the sample. The sequenced sample was blood, either unsorted or a sorted T cell fraction (not recorded which). Every receptor here comes from a female donor with ankylosing spondylitis or in good health (not recorded which).

The rearrangement links TRBV9 to TRBJ1-1, with TRBD1 as a possible D gene (6 bases). In germline, CDR1 is SGDLS, CDR2 YYNGEE. CDR3 size: 12 residues. Deletions cut 3 bases from V and 4 bases from J, with 7 bases between. Here the CDR3 reads CASSARGTEAFF. CDR3 coding DNA: TGTGCCAGCAGCGCCAGGGGCACTGAAGCTTTCTTT.

This clonotype was seen repeatedly, ten times or more. The CDR3 nucleotides read TGTGCCAGCAGCGTAGACGGAACCTCTGGAAACACCATATATTTT. It yields the protein CASSVDGTSGNTIYF. The chain is built from TRBV9 and TRBJ1-3; D call uncertain. Germline CDR1 SGDLS, CDR2 YYNGEE. Trimming took off 0 bases at V and 0 bases at J, with 7 bases between the two ends. The CDR3 runs 15 residues.

This clonotype came up many times. V is TRBV9 and J is TRBJ2-1, with TRBD1 matching 9 bases. V shed 4 bases and J 12 bases; nucleotides not matched to a gene: 14. Looked up from germline, CDR1 is SGDLS and CDR2 is YYNGEE. There are 15 residues in the CDR3. This chain's CDR3 is CASSTTGGSLLGQFF. The CDR3 DNA reads TGTGCCAGCAGCACCACAGGGGGCAGTCTCTTGGGGCAGTTCTTC.

At least ten counts were recorded for this clonotype. This chain connects TRBV9 to TRBJ2-1; D tentatively fits TRBD1 or TRBD2 (5 bases each). The CDR3 consists of 17 residues. Trimming removed 3 bases from V and 6 bases from J, with 22 bases in between. Looked up from germline, CDR1 is SGDLS and CDR2 is YYNGEE. The CDR3 DNA sequence: TGTGCCAGCAGCGAAAGGGCCGGGACGGCACTCGTCAATGAGCAGTTCTTC. Its translation: CASSERAGTALVNEQFF.

This clonotype showed up many times. The CDR3 DNA sequence: TGTGCCAGCAGCGTAGGTTTGAGAGGAGCGTGGGGGTCTTCCTACGAGCAGTACTTC. Its protein product is CASSVGLRGAWGSSYEQYF. The rearrangement joins TRBV9 to TRBJ2-7; either TRBD1 or TRBD2 may fit D (5 bases each). Trimming removed 0 bases at V and 1 base at J, with 23 bases between. The CDR3 extends over 19 amino acids. In germline, CDR1 is SGDLS, CDR2 YYNGEE.

This clonotype was seen ten or more times. The chain couples TRBV9 to TRBJ1-4; 8 bases align to TRBD1. The CDR3 is 13 residues long. Germline CDR1 and CDR2: SGDLS and YYNGEE. V lost 3 bases and J lost 8; bases outside the gene matches: 3. CDR3 sequence: CASSGQGSEKLFF. The DNA of the CDR3 is TGTGCCAGCAGCGGACAGGGGTCCGAAAAACTGTTTTTT.

This clonotype was seen repeatedly, ten times or more. The genes are TRBV9 and TRBJ1-1, with D unresolved. Looked up from germline, CDR1 is SGDLS and CDR2 is YYNGEE. This CDR3 is 14 amino acids long. Deletions cut 4 bases from V and 9 bases from J, with 19 bases between. The CDR3 is CASSPHSAQPQAFF. CDR3 DNA sequence: TGTGCCAGCAGCCCCCACAGCGCCCAGCCCCAAGCTTTCTTT.

This clonotype was picked up many times. The rearrangement joins TRBV9 to TRBJ1-2; tentatively, D is TRBD1 (6 bases). The CDR3 covers 15 residues. The V end was cut by 2 bases, the J end by 5 bases, with 16 bases between. Germline assignment: CDR1 SGDLS and CDR2 YYNGEE. CDR3 nucleotide sequence: TGTGCCAGCAGCGTTGGGGCAGGGGTCGAATATGGCTACACCTTC. Protein product: CASSVGAGVEYGYTF.